The 10 T cell receptor beta chains reported below all come from one sample, sequenced in a study of T cell repertoires in cytomegalovirus infection. TCRdb called the reads again in MiXCR, with one record for every CDR3 protein. The sample includes hundreds of thousands of distinct CDR3 sequences, roughly 22% of them seen just once. Sequenced sample: CD8+ T cells from PBMCs. All receptors come from a human donor in good health (CMV status not recorded). Some clones in this sample may be carry-over from other donors' samples.

CDR3 sequence: CSARQSTDTQYF. In DNA form, the CDR3 reads TGCAGCGCCAGACAGAGCACAGATACGCAGTATTTT. V is TRBV29-1 and J is TRBJ2-3, with a tentative D call TRBD1 (5 bases). Trimming left V 7 bases short and J 0 bases short, with 8 bases between. The germline gives CDR1 SQVTM, CDR2 ANQGSEA. This CDR3 comprises 12 residues.

V is TRBV28 and J is TRBJ1-2; weak D call: TRBD1 (6 bases). CDR3 size: 14 residues. In germline, CDR1 is MDHEN, CDR2 SYDVKM. V was trimmed by 2 bases and J by 4 bases, leaving 11 bases between them. DNA of the CDR3: TGTGCCAGCAGTTTACCACAGGGAAGCTATGGCTACACCTTC. It encodes CASSLPQGSYGYTF.

This clonotype has ten or more counts. The genes are TRBV7-2 and TRBJ1-1; 7 bases map to TRBD1. The V gene end was trimmed by 0 bases and the J gene end by 5 bases; junction bases not matched to a gene: 6. CDR1 SGHTA and CDR2 FQGNSA come from the germline V gene. The CDR3 has 15 amino acids. The CDR3 DNA sequence: TGTGCCAGCAGCTTAGCACCAGGGGGGTGGACTGAAGCTTTCTTT. Translating it yields CASSLAPGGWTEAFF.

In its sample, this clonotype was seen a few times. The J gene is TRBJ1-1, the V gene TRBV5-6, with a tentative D call TRBD1 (6 bases). The CDR3 spans 13 residues. CDR1 is SGHDT and CDR2 is YYEEEE in the germline V gene. Trimming took 5 bases from V and 9 from J, leaving 17 bases between them. CDR3 in DNA: TGTGCCAGCAGGTCTACAGGGACACCAAAAGCTTTCTTT. It codes for CASRSTGTPKAFF.

This clonotype was recorded a few times. V is TRBV4-2 and J is TRBJ2-3; 14 positions match TRBD2. Trimming cost V 0 bases and J 2 bases; bases outside gene matches: 7. Looked up from germline, CDR1 is LGHNA and CDR2 is YNFKEQ. The CDR3 has 19 residues. The DNA for the CDR3 is TGTGCCAGCAGCCAAGATGCCTGGACTAGCGGGGGGCCCACAGATACGCAGTATTTT. Translated, it gives CASSQDAWTSGGPTDTQYF.

This clonotype was seen more than once but under ten times. V gene TRBV24-1 combines with J gene TRBJ2-1; 7 positions agree with TRBD2. This CDR3 has 15 amino acids. The ends lost 1 base at V and 4 bases at J; junction bases unmatched: 3. CDR1 and CDR2 from the germline V gene are KGHDR and SFDVKD. CDR3 region: CATSDLLATYNEQFF. The CDR3 bases are TGTGCCACCAGTGATTTACTAGCGACTTACAATGAGCAGTTCTTC.

The J gene is TRBJ1-2, the V gene TRBV29-1; D unclear. The CDR3 spans 13 residues. Trimming took off 3 bases at V and 1 base at J, with 9 bases between the two ends. The germline CDR1 and CDR2 sequences are SQVTM and ANQGSEA. CDR3 region: CSVDVGLNYGYTF. Written as DNA, the CDR3 is TGCAGCGTTGATGTGGGCCTTAACTATGGCTACACCTTC. The complete variable domain, with remaining parts taken from reference TRBV29-1 and TRBJ1-2, reads SAVISQKPSRDICQRGTSLTIQCQVDSQVTMMFWYRQQPGQSLTLIATANQGSEATYESGFVIDKFPISRPNLTFSTLTVSNMSPEDSSIYLCSVDVGLNYGYTFGSGTRLTVV.

At least ten counts were recorded for this clonotype. The chain joins TRBV12-3 or TRBV12-4 to TRBJ2-3; D is ambiguous. The V end lost 3 bases, the J end lost 0 bases, and 13 bases lay between the germline ends. This CDR3 has 16 amino acids. CDR3 protein: CASSFGDASSTDTQYF. CDR3 DNA sequence: TGTGCCAGCAGTTTCGGTGATGCCTCTAGCACAGATACGCAGTATTTT.

This clonotype was seen ten or more times. The V gene is TRBV7-9, the J gene TRBJ2-7; 9 nucleotides line up with TRBD1. This CDR3 has 13 residues. Germline trimming cut 5 bases from V and 2 bases from J; bases unmatched to any gene: 1. CDR1 is SEHNR, CDR2 FQNEAQ, per germline (reference sequence). The CDR3 sequence is CASSRTGAYEQYF. The CDR3 DNA reads as TGTGCCAGCAGCAGGACAGGGGCCTACGAGCAGTACTTC.

This clonotype was detected many times. The V call is TRBV19, the J call TRBJ2-1; D gene ambiguous. CDR1 LNHDA and CDR2 SQIVND come from the germline V gene (reference sequence). Deletions cut 1 base from V and 15 bases from J, with 10 bases between. CDR3 size: 11 residues. DNA for the CDR3: TGTGCCAGTAGTATAGGGGTCCTCCCGTTCTTC. Protein product: CASSIGVLPFF.